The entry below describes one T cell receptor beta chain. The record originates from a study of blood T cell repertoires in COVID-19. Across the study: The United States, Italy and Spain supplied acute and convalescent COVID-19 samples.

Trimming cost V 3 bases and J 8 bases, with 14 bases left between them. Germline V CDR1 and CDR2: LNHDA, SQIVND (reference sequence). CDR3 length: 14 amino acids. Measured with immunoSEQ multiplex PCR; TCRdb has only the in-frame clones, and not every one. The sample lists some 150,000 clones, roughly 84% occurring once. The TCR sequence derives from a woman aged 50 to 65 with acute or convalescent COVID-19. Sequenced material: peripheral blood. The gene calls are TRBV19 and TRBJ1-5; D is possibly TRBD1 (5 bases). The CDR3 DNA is TGTGCCAGTAGTATCCTCGACCAGGGTAAGCCCCAGCATTTT. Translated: CASSILDQGKPQHF.